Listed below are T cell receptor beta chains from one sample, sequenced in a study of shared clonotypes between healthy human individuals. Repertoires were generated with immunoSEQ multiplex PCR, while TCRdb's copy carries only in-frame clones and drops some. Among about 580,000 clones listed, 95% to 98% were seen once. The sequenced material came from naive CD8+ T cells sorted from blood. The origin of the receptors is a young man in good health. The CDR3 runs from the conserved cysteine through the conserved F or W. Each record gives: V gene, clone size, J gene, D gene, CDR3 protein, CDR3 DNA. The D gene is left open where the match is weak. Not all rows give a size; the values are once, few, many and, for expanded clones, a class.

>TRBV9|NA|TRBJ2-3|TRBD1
CASSVQGAFTDTQYF
TGTGCCAGCAGCGTACAGGGGGCTTTCACAGATACGCAGTATTTT
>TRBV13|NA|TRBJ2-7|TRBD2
CASSGGTSGRGSYEQYF
TGTGCCAGCAGCGGAGGGACTAGCGGGAGGGGCTCCTACGAGCAGTACTTC
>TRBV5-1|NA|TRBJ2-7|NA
CASSLSGTYEQYF
TGCGCCAGCAGCTTGTCCGGGACCTACGAGCAGTACTTC
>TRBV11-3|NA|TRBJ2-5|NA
CASSSRQQETQYF
TGTGCCAGCAGCTCTAGACAGCAAGAGACCCAGTACTTC
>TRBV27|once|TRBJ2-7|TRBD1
CASSTRDRGNYEQYF
TGTGCCAGCAGTACCCGGGACAGGGGGAACTACGAGCAGTACTTC
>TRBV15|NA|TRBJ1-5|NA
CATSRVTGFHQPQHF
TGTGCCACCAGCAGAGTTACAGGGTTCCATCAGCCCCAGCATTTT
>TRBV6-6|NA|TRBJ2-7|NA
CATATYEQYF
TGTGCCACCGCAACCTACGAGCAGTACTTC
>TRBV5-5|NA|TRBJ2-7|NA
CASSLSQGYYEQYF
TGTGCCAGCAGCTTATCACAGGGATACTACGAGCAGTACTTC
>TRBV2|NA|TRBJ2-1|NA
CASSDYLRTFF
TGTGCCAGCAGTGATTATCTACGGACGTTCTTC
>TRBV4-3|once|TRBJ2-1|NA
CASSPRSSYNEQFF
TGCGCCAGCAGCCCGAGGAGCTCCTACAATGAGCAGTTCTTC
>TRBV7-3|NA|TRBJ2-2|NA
CASSLTGGTGELFF
TGTGCCAGCAGCTTAACAGGGGGCACCGGGGAGCTGTTTTTT
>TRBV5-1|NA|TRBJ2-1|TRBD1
CASSFGQGAVREQFF
TGCGCCAGCAGTTTTGGACAGGGGGCGGTTCGGGAGCAGTTCTTC
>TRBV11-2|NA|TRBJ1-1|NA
CASSLAGRVGTEAFF
TGTGCCAGCAGCTTAGCAGGCAGGGTGGGCACTGAAGCTTTCTTT
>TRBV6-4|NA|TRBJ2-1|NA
CASSVSPDNEQFF
TGTGCCAGCAGTGTCTCCCCAGACAATGAGCAGTTCTTC
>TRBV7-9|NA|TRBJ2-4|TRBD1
CASSLGTASKNIQYF
TGTGCCAGCAGCTTGGGGACAGCGAGCAAAAACATTCAGTACTTC
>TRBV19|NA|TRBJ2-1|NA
CASSIPSYNEQFF
TGTGCCAGTAGTATTCCCAGCTACAATGAGCAGTTCTTC
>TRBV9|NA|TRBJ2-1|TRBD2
CASSVSGAGEQFF
TGTGCCAGCAGCGTATCCGGAGCGGGAGAGCAGTTCTTC
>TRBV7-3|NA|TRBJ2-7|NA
CASSLIPGNEQYF
TGTGCCAGCAGCTTAATTCCCGGAAACGAGCAGTACTTC
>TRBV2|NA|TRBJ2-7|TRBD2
CASSPSGSGYEQYF
TGTGCCAGCAGTCCCAGCGGGAGCGGCTACGAGCAGTACTTC
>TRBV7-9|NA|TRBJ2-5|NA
CASSLGGARKIQETQYF
TGTGCCAGCAGCTTAGGGGGGGCCAGGAAGATTCAAGAGACCCAGTACTTC
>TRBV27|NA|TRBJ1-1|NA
CASSKWGGWDTEAFF
TGTGCCAGCAGTAAATGGGGGGGGTGGGACACTGAAGCTTTCTTT
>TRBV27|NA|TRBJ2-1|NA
CASSLGSPYNEQFF
TGTGCCAGCAGTTTGGGTAGCCCCTACAATGAGCAGTTCTTC
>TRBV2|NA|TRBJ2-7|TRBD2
CASSFLTSGIHEQYF
TGTGCCAGCAGTTTCTTGACTAGCGGGATACACGAGCAGTACTTC
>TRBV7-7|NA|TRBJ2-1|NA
CASSSGTPNEQFF
TGTGCCAGCAGCTCGGGGACACCCAATGAGCAGTTCTTC
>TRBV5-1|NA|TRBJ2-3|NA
CASSLEPVYTDTQYF
TGCGCCAGCAGCTTGGAGCCCGTTTACACAGATACGCAGTATTTT
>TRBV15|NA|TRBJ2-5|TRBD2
CATSREGLAGVKTQYF
TGTGCCACCAGCAGAGAGGGACTAGCGGGAGTGAAGACCCAGTACTTC
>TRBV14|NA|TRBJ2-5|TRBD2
CASSQDGTTQETQYF
TGTGCCAGCAGCCAAGATGGGACTACCCAAGAGACCCAGTACTTC
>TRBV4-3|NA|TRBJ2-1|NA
CASGRQSYNEQFF
TGCGCCAGCGGGCGACAGTCCTACAATGAGCAGTTCTTC
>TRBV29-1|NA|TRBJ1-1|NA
CSVEDTEAFF
TGCAGCGTTGAGGACACTGAAGCTTTCTTT
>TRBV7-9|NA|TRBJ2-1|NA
CASSPSISDEQFF
TGTGCCAGCAGCCCGAGTATCTCCGATGAGCAGTTCTTC
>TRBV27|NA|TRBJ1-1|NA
CASGHRPLLAFF
TGTGCCAGCGGTCATCGGCCCCTTTTGGCTTTCTTT
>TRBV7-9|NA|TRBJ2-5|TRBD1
CASSPRDRGFQETQYF
TGTGCCAGCAGCCCCCGGGACAGGGGATTCCAAGAGACCCAGTACTTC
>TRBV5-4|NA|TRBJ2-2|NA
CASSLGSQGTINTGELFF
TGTGCCAGCAGCTTGGGGTCGCAGGGGACAATCAACACCGGGGAGCTGTTTTTT
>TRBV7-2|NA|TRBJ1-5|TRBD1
CASSPRLGDRDNQPQHF
TGTGCCAGCAGCCCCCGCCTCGGGGACAGGGATAATCAGCCCCAGCATTTT
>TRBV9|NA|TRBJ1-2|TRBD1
CASSVRDRGHQGYTF
TGTGCCAGCAGCGTACGGGACAGGGGGCATCAAGGCTACACCTTC
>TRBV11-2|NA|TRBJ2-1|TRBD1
CASSFTPPGQGLYNEQFF
TGTGCCAGCAGCTTTACACCCCCGGGACAGGGTCTCTACAATGAGCAGTTCTTC
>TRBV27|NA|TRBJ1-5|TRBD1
CASRLTGGIQPQHF
TGTGCCAGCAGGCTAACAGGGGGGATTCAGCCCCAGCATTTT